A selection of T cell receptor beta chains follows, all from one sample in a study of blood T cell repertoires in COVID-19. Here immunoSEQ multiplex PCR was the method, and the copy in TCRdb shows in-frame clones only, minus some. The data contain fewer than 250,000 clones, roughly nine tenths of them singletons. Sequencing used peripheral blood. These receptor sequences come from a woman aged 45-65 years with acute or convalescent COVID-19. Both conserved end residues are trimmed from each CDR3. Expanded clones are given a class, and other clones once, few, many or no size at all.

TRBJ1-4,NA,TRBV27,ASSFEGRSNEKLF
TRBJ2-3,once,TRBV30,AWATLHAGDTDTQY
TRBJ2-7,once,TRBV19,ASSRDRDYEQY
TRBJ1-1,NA,TRBV20-1,SLRRNTEAF
TRBJ2-2,NA,TRBV7-2,ASRLVISGGATGELF
TRBJ1-6,NA,TRBV30,AWRGLQGAPLH
TRBJ1-6,NA,TRBV14,ASSLRTGSSSPPH
TRBJ1-3,NA,TRBV19,ASSTTGGFGNTIY
TRBJ2-3,NA,TRBV3-1/TRBV3-2,ASSRTSSTQY
TRBJ2-7,once,TRBV2,VSERSQGIYEQY
TRBJ2-5,once,TRBV6-6,ASSHPGSETQY
TRBJ2-3,NA,TRBV5-4,ASSFTSGAGDTQY
TRBJ2-7,NA,TRBV6-5,ASSYSTLSGGYEQY
TRBJ1-4,NA,TRBV5-1,ATRGLSNEKLF
TRBJ2-1,NA,TRBV9,ASSPGQTKSNEQF
TRBJ2-7,NA,TRBV3-1/TRBV3-2,ASSPRGAPSYEQY
TRBJ1-2,NA,TRBV27,ARKDSNYGYT